This is a list of T cell receptor beta chains from one sample in a study of blood T cell repertoires in COVID-19. Method: immunoSEQ multiplex PCR; TCRdb's copy keeps in-frame clones and lacks some. The data contain about 200,000 clones, approximately 90% of them singletons. Sequenced: PBMCs or T cells enriched from blood (not recorded which). These TCRs come from a man aged 25 to 40 who had recovered from COVID-19. The CDR3 runs from the conserved cysteine through the conserved F or W. A D gene is named only where the DNA matches it firmly. Where a row states a size, it is once, few, many or the class of an expanded clone; other rows omit it.

D gene,J gene,V gene,clone size,CDR3 protein,CDR3 DNA
NA,TRBJ2-5,TRBV12-3/TRBV12-4,NA,CASAGGETQYF,TGTGCCAGCGCCGGGGGAGAGACCCAGTACTTC
TRBD1,TRBJ1-1,TRBV10-3,NA,CAISETTQGAAGGTEAFF,TGTGCCATCAGTGAGACAACACAGGGGGCCGCCGGAGGTACTGAAGCTTTCTTT
NA,TRBJ2-1,TRBV18,NA,CASSPLAFNEQFF,TGTGCCAGCTCACCTCTAGCTTTCAATGAGCAGTTCTTC
NA,TRBJ2-7,TRBV19,NA,CASSISLSYEQYF,TGTGCCAGTAGTATTAGTCTTTCCTACGAGCAGTACTTC
TRBD1,TRBJ1-2,TRBV5-5,few,CASSERGQAVFGGYTF,TGTGCCAGCAGCGAACGAGGACAGGCCGTTTTTGGTGGCTACACCTTC
NA,TRBJ2-7,TRBV7-6,NA,CASSLSPTAVSYEQYF,TGTGCCAGCAGCTTAAGCCCGACAGCCGTCTCCTACGAGCAGTACTTC
TRBD1,TRBJ2-3,TRBV19,NA,CASKNGQGGTDTQYF,TGTGCCAGTAAAAACGGACAGGGGGGCACAGATACGCAGTATTTT
NA,TRBJ2-7,TRBV12-3/TRBV12-4,NA,CASSSARGAEQYF,TGTGCCAGCAGTTCCGCGCGGGGAGCCGAGCAGTACTTC
NA,TRBJ1-1,TRBV12-3/TRBV12-4,NA,CASSHGGTEAFF,TGTGCCAGCAGCCACGGAGGGACTGAAGCTTTCTTT
NA,TRBJ1-5,TRBV18,NA,CASSHGVDQPQHF,TGTGCCAGCTCACACGGGGTGGATCAGCCCCAGCATTTT
NA,TRBJ2-7,TRBV3-1/TRBV3-2,NA,CASSQVEYEQYF,TGTGCCAGCAGCCAAGTAGAGTACGAGCAGTACTTC
NA,TRBJ2-1,TRBV7-9,NA,CASSLALGEEQFF,TGTGCCAGCAGCTTAGCTTTGGGCGAGGAGCAGTTCTTC